This TCR beta chain is drawn from a study of blood T cell repertoires in COVID-19. Overall study context: Samples came from the United States, Italy and Spain, spanning acute and convalescent COVID-19.

CDR1 LNHNV and CDR2 YYDKDF come from the germline V gene (reference sequence). V dropped 4 bases and J dropped 5 bases, with 8 bases sitting between them. The CDR3 length is 12 residues. Per the authors' pipeline: Reference gene primer amplification gave nucleated cell count estimates. Assay used: immunoSEQ multiplex PCR; TCRdb lists only in-frame clones, some missing. V and J calls and clone size are those listed in that table; D and trimming were worked out from the DNA. The sample lists about 400,000 clones, 75% to 90% occurring once. Patients of the Seattle cohort, enrolled during active infection, were followed longitudinally.

The TCR was taken from a woman between 55 and 75 years old with COVID-19, enrolled during active disease. Source material: peripheral blood. This chain links TRBV15 with TRBJ1-2; D perhaps matches TRBD1 (5 bases). The CDR3 region is CATSTSGYGYTF. CDR3 DNA: TGTGCCACCAGCACCTCAGGGTATGGCTACACCTTC.